These 8 T cell receptor beta chains originate from one sample sequenced in a study of blood T cell repertoires in COVID-19. Method: immunoSEQ multiplex PCR; TCRdb's copy keeps in-frame clones and lacks some. The sample records about 140,000 clones, more than 80% being singletons. The sequencing input was PBMCs or T cells enriched from blood (not recorded which). These receptors came from a woman aged 18-29 years who had been exposed to COVID-19.

The chain couples TRBV27 to TRBJ1-6; 10 nucleotides line up with TRBD1. The germline gives CDR1 MNHEY, CDR2 SMNVEV (reference sequence). The CDR3 extends over 18 amino acids. V lost 4 bases to trimming and J lost 10 bases; unmatched junction nucleotides: 16. The CDR3 DNA reads TGTGCCAGCAGTTCGCGAACTCCGAGACAGGGGGCCAGCTCACCCCTCCACTTT. Translating gives CASSSRTPRQGASSPLHF.

The chain links TRBV28 to TRBJ1-1, with D tentatively TRBD1 (5 bases). Trimming cost V 5 bases and J 0 bases, with 10 bases left between them. The germline gives CDR1 MDHEN, CDR2 SYDVKM. The CDR3 extends over 14 amino acids. The CDR3 region has the DNA TGTGCCAGCAGTCCCACAGGTATGAACACTGAAGCTTTCTTT. This translates into CASSPTGMNTEAFF.

In DNA, the CDR3 is TGTGCCAGCAGCGGGACTAGCGGGAGCGGGGAGCAGTTCTTC. Protein: CASSGTSGSGEQFF. This chain connects TRBV11-2 to TRBJ2-1; 14 bases are a match to TRBD2. The germline V gene has CDR1 SGHAT and CDR2 FQNNGV. V shed 5 bases, J shed 10 bases, and the junction held 4 bases outside the gene matches. The CDR3 totals 14 residues.

V is TRBV3-1 (or the pseudogene TRBV3-2) and J is TRBJ1-2, with no clear D. The CDR3 runs 12 residues. CDR1 and CDR2 (germline): LGHDT, YNNKEL (reference sequence). V gave up 4 bases and J gave up 7 bases, with 10 bases separating them. The CDR3 protein is CASSLLQTGYTF. The CDR3, as DNA: TGTGCCAGCAGCCTGCTACAGACTGGCTACACCTTC.

The V call is TRBV27, the J call TRBJ2-1, with 12 bases aligning to TRBD2. The germline V gene has CDR1 MNHEY and CDR2 SMNVEV (reference sequence). V trimming: 8 bases; J trimming: 0 bases; junction bases outside the gene matches: 8. The CDR3 runs 17 residues. CDR3 DNA: TGTGCCAGCGAGCCGACTAGCGGGAGCCTCTCCTACAATGAGCAGTTCTTC. Residues: CASEPTSGSLSYNEQFF.

The chain joins TRBV29-1 to TRBJ2-7, with a weak D call TRBD2 (5 bases). This CDR3 is 15 amino acids long. The germline V gene encodes CDR1 SQVTM and CDR2 ANQGSEA. V was pared by 0 bases and J by 6 bases, with 18 bases between. The CDR3, as DNA: TGCAGCGTTGAAGATCAATCCCCCGCGGACTCCGAGCAGTACTTC. Its protein is CSVEDQSPADSEQYF.

The V and J genes are TRBV5-6 and TRBJ2-7; no clear D gene. Germline CDR1 SGHDT, CDR2 YYEEEE. The CDR3 totals 11 residues. V was cut by 1 base and J by 6 bases, with 5 bases left in between. In nucleotides, the CDR3 is TGTGCCAGCAGCTTGAGAGGCGAGCAGTACTTC. As protein: CASSLRGEQYF.

The chain carries TRBV3-1 (or the pseudogene TRBV3-2) and TRBJ2-5; possible D gene TRBD2, 6 bases. CDR3 length: 18 residues. Germline assignment: CDR1 LGHDT and CDR2 YNNKEL (reference sequence). Trimming took 4 bases from V and 8 from J, leaving 29 bases between them. In DNA form, the CDR3 reads TGTGCCAGCAGCCCTGGGGGACCTCCGGGGGTTGGGATGGAAACCCAGTACTTC. It codes for CASSPGGPPGVGMETQYF.